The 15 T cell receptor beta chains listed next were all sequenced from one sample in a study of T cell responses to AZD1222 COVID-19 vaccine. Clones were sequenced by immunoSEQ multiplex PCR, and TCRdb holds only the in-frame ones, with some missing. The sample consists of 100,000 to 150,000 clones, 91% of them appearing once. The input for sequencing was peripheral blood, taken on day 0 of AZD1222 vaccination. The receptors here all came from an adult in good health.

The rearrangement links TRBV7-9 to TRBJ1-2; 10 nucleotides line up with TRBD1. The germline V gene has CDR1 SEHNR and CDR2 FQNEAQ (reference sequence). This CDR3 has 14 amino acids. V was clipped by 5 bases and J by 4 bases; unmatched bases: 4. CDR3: CASSPWTGGYGYTF. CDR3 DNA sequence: TGTGCCAGCAGCCCCTGGACAGGGGGCTATGGCTACACCTTC.

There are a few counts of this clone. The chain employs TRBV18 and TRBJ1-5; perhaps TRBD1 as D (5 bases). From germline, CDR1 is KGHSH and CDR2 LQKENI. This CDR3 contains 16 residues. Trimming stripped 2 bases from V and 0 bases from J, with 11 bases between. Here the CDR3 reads CASSPSGQSSNQPQHF. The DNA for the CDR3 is TGTGCCAGCTCACCATCGGGGCAGAGTAGCAATCAGCCCCAGCATTTT. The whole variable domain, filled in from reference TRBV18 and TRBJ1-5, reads NAGVMQNPRHLVRRRGQEARLRCSPMKGHSHVYWYRQLPEEGLKFMVYLQKENIIDESGMPKERFSAEFPKEGPSILRIQQVVRGDSAAYFCASSPSGQSSNQPQHFGDGTRLSIL.

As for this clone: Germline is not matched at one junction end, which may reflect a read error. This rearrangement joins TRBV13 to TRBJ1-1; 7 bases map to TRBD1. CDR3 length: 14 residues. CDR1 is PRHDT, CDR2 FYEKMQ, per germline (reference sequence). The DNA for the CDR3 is TGTGCCAGCACCTTATTATCAGGGGGCACTGAAGCTTTCTTT. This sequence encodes CASTLLSGGTEAFF.

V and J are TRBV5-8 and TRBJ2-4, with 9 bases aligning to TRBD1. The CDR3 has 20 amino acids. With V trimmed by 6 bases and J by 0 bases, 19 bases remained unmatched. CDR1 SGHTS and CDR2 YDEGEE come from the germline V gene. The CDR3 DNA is TGTGCCAGCACATCCAACGACTTTGGACAGGGGAAACTAGCCAAAAACATTCAGTACTTC. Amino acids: CASTSNDFGQGKLAKNIQYF.

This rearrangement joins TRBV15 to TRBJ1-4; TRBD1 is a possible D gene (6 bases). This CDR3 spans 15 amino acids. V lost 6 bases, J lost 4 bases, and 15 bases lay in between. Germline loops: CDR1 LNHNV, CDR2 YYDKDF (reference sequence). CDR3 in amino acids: CATSPRGGSNEKLFF. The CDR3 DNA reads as TGTGCCACCAGTCCTAGAGGGGGAAGTAATGAAAAACTGTTTTTT.

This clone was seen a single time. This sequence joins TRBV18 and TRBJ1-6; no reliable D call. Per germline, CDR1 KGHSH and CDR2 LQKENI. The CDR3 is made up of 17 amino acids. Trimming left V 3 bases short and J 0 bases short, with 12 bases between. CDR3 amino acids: CASSPVRGGSYNSPLHF. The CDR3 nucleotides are TGTGCCAGCTCACCCGTCCGGGGAGGCTCCTATAATTCACCCCTCCACTTT.

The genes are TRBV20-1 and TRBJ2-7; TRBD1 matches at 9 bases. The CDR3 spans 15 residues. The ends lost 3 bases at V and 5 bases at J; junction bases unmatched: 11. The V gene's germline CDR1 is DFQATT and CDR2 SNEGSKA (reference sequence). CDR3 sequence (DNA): TGCAGTGCTAGTCTTCCCGGGACAGGGAGAAACGAGCAGTACTTC. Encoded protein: CSASLPGTGRNEQYF.

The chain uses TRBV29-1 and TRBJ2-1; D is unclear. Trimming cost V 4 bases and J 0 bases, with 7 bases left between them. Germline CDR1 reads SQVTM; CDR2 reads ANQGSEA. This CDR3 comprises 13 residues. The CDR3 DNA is TGCAGCGTTGGTCATAGCTCCTACAATGAGCAGTTCTTC. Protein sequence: CSVGHSSYNEQFF.

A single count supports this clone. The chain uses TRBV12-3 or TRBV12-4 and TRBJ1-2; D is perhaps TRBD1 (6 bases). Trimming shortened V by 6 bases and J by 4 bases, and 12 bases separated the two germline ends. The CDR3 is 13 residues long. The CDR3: CASRTGQIYGYTF. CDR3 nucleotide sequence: TGTGCCAGCAGGACGGGACAAATCTATGGCTACACCTTC.

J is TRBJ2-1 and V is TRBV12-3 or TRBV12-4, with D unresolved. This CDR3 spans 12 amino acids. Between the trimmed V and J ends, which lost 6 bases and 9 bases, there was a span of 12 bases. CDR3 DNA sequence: TGTGCCAGCAGCCCTGGGGTATTTGAGCAGTTCTTC. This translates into CASSPGVFEQFF.

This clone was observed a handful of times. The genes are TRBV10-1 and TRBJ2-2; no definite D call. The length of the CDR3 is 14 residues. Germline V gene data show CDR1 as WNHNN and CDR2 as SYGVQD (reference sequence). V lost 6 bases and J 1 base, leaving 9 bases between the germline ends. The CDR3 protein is CASSRVQNTGELFF. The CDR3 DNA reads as TGCGCCAGCAGCCGGGTTCAGAACACCGGGGAGCTGTTTTTT.

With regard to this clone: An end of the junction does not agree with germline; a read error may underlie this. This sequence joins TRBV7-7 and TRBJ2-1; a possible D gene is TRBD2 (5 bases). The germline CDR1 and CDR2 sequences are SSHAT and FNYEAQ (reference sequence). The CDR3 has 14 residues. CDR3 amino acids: CASSLALGDNEQFF. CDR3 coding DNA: TGTGCTAGCAGCTTAGCGCTCGGAGACAATGAGCAGTTCTTC.

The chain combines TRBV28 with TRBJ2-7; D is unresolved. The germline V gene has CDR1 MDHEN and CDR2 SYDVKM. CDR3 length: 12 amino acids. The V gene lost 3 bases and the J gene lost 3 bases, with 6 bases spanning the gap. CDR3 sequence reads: CASSLSRYEQYF. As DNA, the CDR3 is TGTGCCAGCAGTTTGTCCCGCTACGAGCAGTACTTC.

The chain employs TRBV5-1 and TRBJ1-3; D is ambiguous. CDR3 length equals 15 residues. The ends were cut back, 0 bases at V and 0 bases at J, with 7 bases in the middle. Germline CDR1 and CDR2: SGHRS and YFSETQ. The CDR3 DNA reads TGCGCCAGCAGCTTGGGAGTGACCTCTGGAAACACCATATATTTT. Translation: CASSLGVTSGNTIYF.

CDR3 DNA sequence: TGTGCCTGGAGTGAAAGTCACGGGGGGAGGAACACTGAAGCTTTCTTT. Protein sequence: CAWSESHGGRNTEAFF. The V gene is TRBV30, the J gene TRBJ1-1; maybe TRBD1 (5 bases). This CDR3 is built from 16 residues. CDR1 is GTSNPN, CDR2 SVGIG, per germline (reference sequence). V was trimmed by 1 base and J by 1 base, leaving 16 bases between them.